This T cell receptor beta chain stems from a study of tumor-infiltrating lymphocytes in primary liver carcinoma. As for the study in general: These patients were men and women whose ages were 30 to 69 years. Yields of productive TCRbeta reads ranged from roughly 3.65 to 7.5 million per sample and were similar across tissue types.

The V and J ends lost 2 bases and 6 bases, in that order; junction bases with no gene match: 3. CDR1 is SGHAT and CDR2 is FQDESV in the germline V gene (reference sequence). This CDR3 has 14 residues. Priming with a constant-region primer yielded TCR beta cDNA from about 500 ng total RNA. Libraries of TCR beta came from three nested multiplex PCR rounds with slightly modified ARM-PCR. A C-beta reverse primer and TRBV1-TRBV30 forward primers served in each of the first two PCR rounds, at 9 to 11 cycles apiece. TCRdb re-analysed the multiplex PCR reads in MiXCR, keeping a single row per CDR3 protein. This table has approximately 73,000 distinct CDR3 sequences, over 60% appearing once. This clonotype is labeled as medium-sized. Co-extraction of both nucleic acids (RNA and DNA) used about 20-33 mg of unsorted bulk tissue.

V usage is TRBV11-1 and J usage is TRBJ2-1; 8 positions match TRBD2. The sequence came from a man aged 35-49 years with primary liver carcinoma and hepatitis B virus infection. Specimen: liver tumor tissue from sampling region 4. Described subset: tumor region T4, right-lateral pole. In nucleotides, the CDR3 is TGTGCCAGCAGCTTATATGGGACTAGCAATGAGCAGTTCTTC. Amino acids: CASSLYGTSNEQFF.